Each of the 21 T cell receptor beta chains below was sequenced from the same sample in a study of neurological immune-mediated disorders. Noted time point: technical triplicate 2. MiXCR, run by TCRdb on the 5' RACE reads, gives a single entry per CDR3 protein. The data show about 59,000 distinct CDR3 sequences, with nearly 25% seen just once and about 4.5% held by the top ten. Specimen: PBMCs. The receptors stem from a man in his sixties with HTLV-1-associated myelopathy (HAM/TSP).

This clonotype was detected ten times or more. The V call is TRBV12-3 or TRBV12-4, the J call TRBJ2-5, with 9 bases that match TRBD2. V lost 6 bases, J lost 1 base, and 3 bases stayed unmatched. This CDR3 is built from 14 residues. CDR3 sequence (DNA): TGTGCCAGCAGGGCGACTAGCGGCCAAGAGACCCAGTACTTC. Translation: CASRATSGQETQYF.

This clonotype was seen more than once but under ten times. The genes are TRBV7-9 and TRBJ1-1; 7 bases match TRBD1. V shed 5 bases and J 1 base; nucleotides not matched to a gene: 13. The length of the CDR3 is 17 residues. Germline V lookup: CDR1 SEHNR, CDR2 FQNEAQ (reference sequence). This chain's CDR3 is CASSHPGGRLENTEAFF. CDR3 nucleotide sequence: TGTGCCAGCAGCCACCCAGGGGGTCGGCTAGAGAACACTGAAGCTTTCTTT. The variable domain in full, completed from reference TRBV7-9 and TRBJ1-1, reads DTGVSQNPRHKITKRGQNVTFRCDPISEHNRLYWYRQTLGQGPEFLTYFQNEAQLEKSRLLSDRFSAERPKGSFSTLEIQRTEQGDSAMYLCASSHPGGRLENTEAFFGQGTRLTVV.

This clonotype was detected ten times or more. The chain is built from TRBV5-1 and TRBJ2-3; no firm D call. Germline CDR1 is SGHRS and CDR2 is YFSETQ. The CDR3 length is 15 residues. V was cut by 0 bases and J by 1 base, with 9 bases left in between. CDR3 sequence: CASSLDTGGTDTQYF. The CDR3 coding sequence is TGCGCCAGCAGCTTGGATACGGGCGGCACAGATACGCAGTATTTT.

In this sample, this clonotype is large. V is TRBV20-1 and J is TRBJ2-1; 8 positions match TRBD2. The germline gives CDR1 DFQATT, CDR2 SNEGSKA (reference sequence). The trim removed 6 bases at V and 2 bases at J, leaving 12 bases unmatched. There are 16 residues in the CDR3. The CDR3 region has the DNA TGCAGTGCCCAGACTAGCGCAGACCCGACCTACAATGAGCAGTTCTTC. Its protein is CSAQTSADPTYNEQFF.

This clonotype was seen at least ten times. The CDR3 protein is CASSSTGFILAGELFF. In DNA form, the CDR3 reads TGTGCCAGCAGCTCGACAGGGTTTATCCTTGCCGGGGAGCTGTTTTTT. The chain combines TRBV9 with TRBJ2-2, with 7 bases lining up with TRBD1. Per the germline V gene, CDR1 is SGDLS and CDR2 is YYNGEE. The CDR3 is 16 residues long. V lost 4 bases, J lost 6 bases, and 12 bases stayed unmatched.

This clonotype was seen at least ten times. The chain recombines TRBV24-1 with TRBJ2-1; either TRBD1 or TRBD2 may supply D (5 bases each). Trimming left V 4 bases short and J 3 bases short, with 15 bases between. This CDR3 has 16 amino acids. Germline CDR1 reads KGHDR; CDR2 reads SFDVKD. This CDR3 reads CATSDRGPLGYNEQFF. The CDR3 DNA is TGTGCCACCAGTGACCGGGGCCCCTTGGGCTACAATGAGCAGTTCTTC.

This clonotype occurred many times. V is TRBV28 and J is TRBJ2-7, with 7 bases aligning to TRBD1. CDR1 is MDHEN and CDR2 is SYDVKM in the germline V gene. This CDR3 spans 14 amino acids. The V and J ends lost 6 bases and 2 bases, in that order; junction bases with no gene match: 7. The CDR3 sequence is CASRNRGPPYEQYF. CDR3 DNA sequence: TGTGCCAGCAGAAACAGGGGTCCCCCCTACGAGCAGTACTTC.

At least ten counts were recorded for this clonotype. V usage is TRBV5-1 and J usage is TRBJ2-1; D may be TRBD2 (5 bases). Germline V gives CDR1 SGHRS, CDR2 YFSETQ. The CDR3 is 13 residues long. Trimming took off 4 bases at V and 7 bases at J, with 12 bases between the two ends. CDR3 DNA sequence: TGCGCCAGCAGCCCTCCCGGGAAGAATGAGCAGTTCTTC. Translating gives CASSPPGKNEQFF.

The rearrangement uses TRBV6-1 and TRBJ1-2; possible D gene TRBD1, 5 bases. Germline CDR1 MNHNS, CDR2 SASEGT. The V and J ends lost 7 bases and 0 bases respectively, with 18 bases between them. There are 16 residues in the CDR3. In nucleotides, the CDR3 is TGTGCCAGCACAGAACGGCAGGGCAACTCTAACTATGGCTACACCTTC. Amino acid sequence: CASTERQGNSNYGYTF.

This chain uses TRBV2 with TRBJ2-5, with D unclear. Germline assignment: CDR1 SNHLY and CDR2 FYNNEI. Trimming removed 6 bases from V and 1 base from J, with 9 bases in between. This CDR3 contains 13 residues. CDR3 in amino acids: CASRGFGQETQYF. The DNA for the CDR3 is TGTGCCAGCAGAGGTTTTGGCCAAGAGACCCAGTACTTC.

V and J are TRBV20-1 and TRBJ2-1; no clear D gene. In germline, CDR1 is DFQATT, CDR2 SNEGSKA (reference sequence). V lost 0 bases and J lost 4, with 13 bases in between. CDR3 length: 15 amino acids. The CDR3: CSARDPEGNYNEQFF. The CDR3 DNA sequence: TGCAGTGCTAGAGATCCAGAAGGTAATTACAATGAGCAGTTCTTC.

This clonotype has a count of ten or more. The V call is TRBV20-1, the J call TRBJ1-4, with 9 nucleotides matching TRBD1. The CDR3 length is 13 residues. Trimming took 5 bases from V and 6 from J; bases not matched to a gene: 4. Per the germline V gene, CDR1 is DFQATT and CDR2 is SNEGSKA (reference sequence). CDR3 coding DNA: TGCAGTGCTGGGACAGGGATTGATGAAAAACTGTTTTTT. It codes for CSAGTGIDEKLFF.

CDR3 amino acids: CASSAGQAQNQPQHF. In nucleotides, the CDR3 is TGTGCCAGCAGCGCGGGACAGGCCCAAAATCAGCCCCAGCATTTT. J is TRBJ1-5 and V is TRBV5-6; 8 bases are a match to TRBD1. Trimming removed 4 bases from V and 4 bases from J; junction bases left unmatched: 7. CDR1 is SGHDT, CDR2 YYEEEE, per germline. The CDR3 has 15 residues.

The rearrangement joins TRBV11-2 to TRBJ1-1; the D gene is possibly TRBD1 (6 bases). CDR1 and CDR2 (germline): SGHAT, FQNNGV. The CDR3 is 15 residues long. V lost 1 base and J lost 1, with 10 bases in between. The CDR3 nucleotides read TGTGCCAGCAGCTTAGGACAGGTAACGAACACTGAAGCTTTCTTT. This gives the protein CASSLGQVTNTEAFF.

In its sample, this clonotype was seen a few times. The J gene is TRBJ1-1, the V gene TRBV12-3 or TRBV12-4; tentative D call: TRBD1 (5 bases). The CDR3 totals 13 residues. The V end lost 5 bases, the J end lost 4 bases, and 11 bases lay between the germline ends. In DNA, the CDR3 is TGTGCCAGCAGTCTAAGGAGGGGCACTGAAGCTTTCTTT. Protein sequence: CASSLRRGTEAFF.

This clonotype occurred many times. The rearrangement links TRBV24-1 to TRBJ2-2; 7 bases line up with TRBD2. V dropped 2 bases and J dropped 0; count of bases not matched to a gene: 5. Germline CDR1 reads KGHDR; CDR2 reads SFDVKD. The CDR3 loop spans 17 amino acids. The CDR3 loop reads CATSDWGGNANTGELFF. The CDR3 DNA reads as TGTGCCACCAGTGATTGGGGGGGGAATGCGAACACCGGGGAGCTGTTTTTT.

This clonotype was counted ten times or more. V is TRBV9 and J is TRBJ2-3, with D perhaps being TRBD1 or TRBD2 (5 bases each). V was shortened by 0 bases and J by 5 bases, with 16 bases between the two germline ends. In germline, CDR1 is SGDLS, CDR2 YYNGEE. The CDR3 runs 16 residues. In DNA form, the CDR3 reads TGTGCCAGCAGCGTAGGTGGGGCGGACTCGGGAGATACGCAGTATTTT. This codes for CASSVGGADSGDTQYF. Together with reference TRBV9 and TRBJ2-3, the CDR3 gives the full variable domain: DSGVTQTPKHLITATGQRVTLRCSPRSGDLSVYWYQQSLDQGLQFLIQYYNGEERAKGNILERFSAQQFPDLHSELNLSSLELGDSALYFCASSVGGADSGDTQYFGPGTRLTVL.

The chain recombines TRBV20-1 with TRBJ2-3, with a tentative D call TRBD2 (6 bases). Trimming shortened V by 4 bases and J by 0 bases, and 14 bases separated the two germline ends. Germline V gives CDR1 DFQATT, CDR2 SNEGSKA (reference sequence). CDR3 length equals 15 residues. The CDR3 spells CSAILAEKSTDTQYF. For the CDR3, the DNA is TGCAGTGCTATTTTAGCGGAAAAGAGCACAGATACGCAGTATTTT.

In its sample, this clonotype was seen a few times. V and J are TRBV20-1 and TRBJ1-2; no clear D. The CDR3 runs to 13 residues. In germline, CDR1 is DFQATT, CDR2 SNEGSKA (reference sequence). V lost 6 bases and J 1 base, leaving 12 bases between the germline ends. CDR3 bases: TGCAGTGCCCCCTTGACTGTTAACTATGGCTACACCTTC. This codes for CSAPLTVNYGYTF.

This chain connects TRBV18 to TRBJ1-1; D might be TRBD1 (6 bases). The CDR3 length is 16 residues. Per the germline V gene, CDR1 is KGHSH and CDR2 is LQKENI. Trimming took off 2 bases at V and 6 bases at J, with 19 bases between the two ends. CDR3 region: CASSPSAGAQVAEAFF. The CDR3 region has the DNA TGTGCCAGCTCACCATCAGCAGGGGCCCAGGTGGCTGAAGCTTTCTTT.

This clonotype came up many times. This chain links TRBV14 with TRBJ1-4; D uncertain. V was cut by 2 bases and J by 8 bases, with 12 bases left in between. The CDR3 sequence is 14 residues long. CDR1 and CDR2 (germline): SGHDN, FVKESK. CDR3 in amino acids: CASSQSQYGEKLFF. The CDR3 DNA sequence: TGTGCCAGCAGCCAAAGTCAGTACGGGGAAAAACTGTTTTTT. The complete variable domain, with remaining parts taken from reference TRBV14 and TRBJ1-4, reads EAGVTQFPSHSVIEKGQTVTLRCDPISGHDNLYWYRRVMGKEIKFLLHFVKESKQDESGMPNNRFLAERTGGTYSTLKVQPAELEDSGVYFCASSQSQYGEKLFFGSGTQLSVL.